This record looks at one T cell receptor beta chain sequence and its context. Its antigen is still unknown. This sample is part of a study of cytomegalovirus exposure and HLA in healthy donors. Overall study context: A prior study identified 110 million or so unique TCR beta sequences from roughly 180 million T cells. Findings of the study overall: Later analysis associated a missense DCLRE1C variant with TCR beta V- and J-gene trimming.

With 60 Vbeta and 13 Jbeta primers, the PCR was carried out. Only in-frame clones appear in the TCRdb table, and some are missing; sequencing was by immunoSEQ multiplex PCR. The profile shows approximately 190,000 clones, roughly nine tenths of them singletons. Trimming removed 1 base from V and 3 bases from J, with 17 bases in between. The length of the CDR3 is 16 residues. Germline V CDR1 and CDR2: GTSNPN, SVGIG (reference sequence). This sequence joins TRBV30 and TRBJ2-3, with D tentatively TRBD1 (6 bases). The origin of this receptor is a boy aged 2-15 years in good health and CMV-seronegative. The sequencing input was PBMCs. The CDR3 reads CAWSGGQLGLTDTQYF. The CDR3 nucleotides read TGTGCCTGGAGTGGAGGACAGTTAGGCTTGACAGATACGCAGTATTTT. The complete variable domain, with remaining parts taken from reference TRBV30 and TRBJ2-3, reads SQTIHQWPATLVQPVGSPLSLECTVEGTSNPNLYWYRQAAGRGLQLLFYSVGIGQISSEVPQNLSASRPQDRQFILSSKKLLLSDSGFYLCAWSGGQLGLTDTQYFGPGTRLTVL.